The 17 T cell receptor beta chains listed next were all sequenced from one sample in a study of lymphopenia after photon versus proton radiotherapy. Some clones are missing from TCRdb's copy, which holds only in-frame ones; the method was immunoSEQ multiplex PCR. The table includes approximately 160,000 clones, about nine tenths detected once. Material: peripheral blood, obtained from a patient treated with photon-based radiotherapy. Receptor source: a man between 45 and 60 years old with gastric cancer.

The chain employs TRBV2 and TRBJ1-4; tentative D call: TRBD1 (5 bases). The CDR3 contains 15 residues. V was trimmed by 1 base and J by 0 bases, leaving 6 bases between them. Germline V gene data show CDR1 as SNHLY and CDR2 as FYNNEI. The CDR3: CASSEVRATNEKLFF. DNA of the CDR3: TGTGCCAGCAGTGAAGTCAGGGCAACTAATGAAAAACTGTTTTTT.

The chain uses TRBV28 and TRBJ2-7; a possible D gene is TRBD2 (5 bases). Germline CDR1 and CDR2: MDHEN and SYDVKM. The germline V and J ends were trimmed by 9 bases and 0 bases, with 9 bases remaining between them. The CDR3 spans 12 residues. Here the CDR3 DNA reads TGTGCCAGGGAGGTGGGCTCCTACGAGCAGTACTTC. Translation: CAREVGSYEQYF.

V is TRBV2 and J is TRBJ1-1, with TRBD1 as a possible D gene (6 bases). CDR3 length equals 16 residues. V lost 6 bases and J 2 bases, leaving 19 bases between the germline ends. CDR1 is SNHLY and CDR2 is FYNNEI in the germline V gene. This chain's CDR3 is CASRRGGERGNTEAFF. The CDR3, as DNA: TGTGCCAGCAGAAGGGGGGGAGAGAGGGGCAACACTGAAGCTTTCTTT.

The chain couples TRBV6-6 to TRBJ2-7; D is perhaps TRBD2 (5 bases). Trimming cost V 4 bases and J 7 bases, with 23 bases left between them. The V gene's germline CDR1 is MNHNY and CDR2 SVGAGI (reference sequence). The CDR3 extends over 16 amino acids. CDR3 loop: CASSSLGGVKSGEQYF. CDR3 sequence (DNA): TGTGCCAGCAGTTCCCTGGGTGGGGTCAAATCGGGGGAGCAGTACTTC.

The V gene is TRBV7-8, the J gene TRBJ1-3, with a weak D call TRBD1 (6 bases). Germline V gene sequence: CDR1 SGHVS, CDR2 FQNEAQ. V dropped 5 bases and J dropped 3 bases, with 14 bases sitting between them. The CDR3 is 15 amino acids. CDR3 in DNA: TGTGCCAGCAGCGTTTCAGGGGTCAGTGGAAACACCATATATTTT. This encodes CASSVSGVSGNTIYF.

This chain links TRBV5-1 with TRBJ1-2; 8 nucleotides match TRBD1. This CDR3 contains 15 residues. Losses at the gene ends were 5 bases for V and 3 bases for J; bases not matched to a gene: 9. The germline V gene encodes CDR1 SGHRS and CDR2 YFSETQ. In nucleotides, the CDR3 is TGCGCCAGCAGGGCTCTCACGGGACAGGACTATGGCTACACCTTC. Translating it yields CASRALTGQDYGYTF.

The chain links TRBV6-1 to TRBJ2-1; D uncertain. The CDR3 contains 12 residues. V lost 4 bases and J lost 3, with 4 bases in between. The germline gives CDR1 MNHNS, CDR2 SASEGT. In nucleotides, the CDR3 is TGTGCCAGCAGTGGGTTCTACAATGAGCAGTTCTTC. Its protein product is CASSGFYNEQFF.

The chain couples TRBV2 to TRBJ2-2; D perhaps matches TRBD2 (5 bases). The V gene's germline CDR1 is SNHLY and CDR2 FYNNEI. V dropped 5 bases and J dropped 6 bases, with 16 bases sitting between them. The length of the CDR3 is 15 residues. The DNA for the CDR3 is TGTGCCAGCAGTAGGACTCCAGGACCCTCCGGGGAGCTGTTTTTT. It specifies CASSRTPGPSGELFF.

V and J are TRBV11-2 and TRBJ1-1, with D perhaps matching TRBD1 (6 bases). CDR1 SGHAT and CDR2 FQNNGV come from the germline V gene. The CDR3 loop spans 13 amino acids. Deletions cut 8 bases from V and 2 bases from J, with 12 bases between. In DNA form, the CDR3 reads TGTGCCAGCGGGCAGGGGCTTAACACTGAAGCTTTCTTT. As protein: CASGQGLNTEAFF.

CDR3 sequence (DNA): TGTGCCAGCAGCTTGTTATCAGGCTCAATCCTTTCCTACGAGCAGTACTTC. Protein: CASSLLSGSILSYEQYF. This sequence joins TRBV5-5 and TRBJ2-7; no clear D gene. The length of the CDR3 is 17 residues. Trimming shortened V by 1 base and J by 1 base, and 18 bases separated the two germline ends. CDR1 is SGHKS, CDR2 YYEKEE, per germline (reference sequence).

A single count supports this clone. The genes are TRBV14 and TRBJ2-1; TRBD2 agrees at 10 bases. Germline V lookup: CDR1 SGHDN, CDR2 FVKESK. V shed 4 bases, J shed 1 base, and the junction held 7 bases outside the gene matches. The CDR3 is 17 amino acids. The CDR3 sequence is CASSPLLAGVSYNEQFF. CDR3 in DNA: TGTGCCAGCAGCCCACTCCTAGCGGGAGTGTCCTACAATGAGCAGTTCTTC.

This clone came up once. This chain connects TRBV2 to TRBJ2-1; no clear D gene. The CDR3 sequence is 13 residues long. Per the germline V gene, CDR1 is SNHLY and CDR2 is FYNNEI. V lost 2 bases and J 7 bases, leaving 9 bases between the germline ends. CDR3: CASSESPFNEQFF. Here the CDR3 DNA reads TGTGCCAGCAGTGAATCGCCGTTTAATGAGCAGTTCTTC.

This chain uses TRBV30 with TRBJ2-7; D gene unclear. CDR3 length equals 15 residues. The V end lost 0 bases, the J end lost 6 bases, and 18 bases lay between the germline ends. Per germline, CDR1 GTSNPN and CDR2 SVGIG (reference sequence). In nucleotides, the CDR3 is TGTGCCTGGAGTGTACCCGACCGTCGTCAGCCCGAGCAGTACTTC. Translating it yields CAWSVPDRRQPEQYF.

CDR3 amino acids: CASAWGWGANTGELFF. In DNA form, the CDR3 reads TGTGCCAGCGCCTGGGGTTGGGGGGCGAACACCGGGGAGCTGTTTTTT. The rearrangement joins TRBV11-2 to TRBJ2-2; perhaps TRBD2 as D (6 bases). From germline, CDR1 is SGHAT and CDR2 FQNNGV. This CDR3 has 16 amino acids. V was trimmed by 8 bases and J by 0 bases, leaving 16 bases between them. The full variable domain, completed using reference TRBV11-2 and TRBJ2-2, is EAGVAQSPRYKIIEKRQSVAFWCNPISGHATLYWYQQILGQGPKLLIQFQNNGVVDDSQLPKDRFSAERLKGVDSTLKIQPAKLEDSAVYLCASAWGWGANTGELFFGEGSRLTVL.

The chain joins TRBV7-9 to TRBJ2-1, with TRBD2 matching over 9 bases. This CDR3 is built from 17 residues. V lost 0 bases, J lost 8 bases, and 11 bases stayed unmatched. The germline gives CDR1 SEHNR, CDR2 FQNEAQ (reference sequence). CDR3 amino acids: CASSLARGGGREDEQFF. CDR3 nucleotides: TGTGCCAGCAGCTTAGCGCGAGGTGGCGGGAGGGAGGATGAGCAGTTCTTC.

J is TRBJ1-1 and V is TRBV5-1; 8 nucleotides line up with TRBD1. J gave up 11 bases and V 3 bases, and 12 bases lay outside the gene matches. The CDR3 runs 14 residues. Germline CDR1 is SGHRS and CDR2 is YFSETQ. CDR3 nucleotide sequence: TGCGCCAGCAGCTCAAGGGACAGGCTACCCGGGGCTTTCTTT. This encodes CASSSRDRLPGAFF.

The chain links TRBV18 to TRBJ2-4; D not certain. CDR3 length equals 16 residues. The ends were cut back, 2 bases at V and 0 bases at J, with 11 bases in the middle. Looked up from germline, CDR1 is KGHSH and CDR2 is LQKENI. This chain's CDR3 is CASSPAAGLAKNIQYF. In DNA form, the CDR3 reads TGTGCCAGCTCACCAGCAGCTGGTTTAGCCAAAAACATTCAGTACTTC.